This TCR beta chain was sequenced for a study of breast tumors, draining lymph nodes, adjacent tissues. Germline CDR1 reads SGHDT; CDR2 reads YYEEEE. With V trimmed by 4 bases and J by 2 bases, 10 bases remained unmatched. This CDR3 has 17 amino acids. Samples came from axillary lymph nodes draining the breast cancer. This clonotype was seen at least ten times. The antigen is unknown. TCRdb independently ran MiXCR on the multiplex PCR reads; one entry per CDR3 protein. The data contain 75,000 to 100,000 distinct CDR3 sequences, approximately 19% of them singletons. General observations from the study: Tumor repertoires ranked between lymph nodes and nontumor tissue in diversity, with V and J gene preferences. The lymph node origin of tumor T cells was framed as consistent with a hypothesis, not demonstrated. Findings are consistent with lymph node origin and intratumoral expansion of most tumor T cells. Tumor and nontumor repertoires were significantly more similar in luminal-like than in basal-like breast cancer.

What was sequenced was axillary lymph node tissue. The receptor was isolated from a female donor with breast cancer. Some clones in this sample may be carry-over from other donors' samples. V is TRBV5-6 and J is TRBJ2-3; TRBD1 matches 10 bases. This chain's CDR3 is CASSHTSGTGATDTQYF. Written as DNA, the CDR3 is TGTGCCAGCAGCCACACCTCCGGGACAGGGGCCACAGATACGCAGTATTTT.